The next 8 T cell receptor beta chains were all read from a single sample in a study of T-cell memory formation after mild COVID-19. Using its own MiXCR run on the 5' RACE reads, TCRdb lists one record per CDR3 protein. This table has 400,000 to 500,000 distinct CDR3 sequences, 15% to 20% appearing once. Sequencing was performed on PBMCs or a T cell subset sorted from them (not recorded which). Source of these receptors: an adult woman who had mild COVID-19 (a few samples of this study predate the infection). Cell type and time point are not known.

The CDR3 spells CATSDFRGGAIHEQFF. For the CDR3, the DNA is TGTGCCACCAGTGATTTTAGGGGAGGCGCAATCCATGAGCAGTTCTTC. The rearrangement joins TRBV24-1 to TRBJ2-1; TRBD2 might be the D (6 bases). V was shortened by 1 base and J by 8 bases, with 17 bases between the two germline ends. CDR3 length: 16 amino acids. Germline V gene sequence: CDR1 KGHDR, CDR2 SFDVKD.

The V call is TRBV5-5, the J call TRBJ2-4; perhaps TRBD2 as D (6 bases). Trimming shortened V by 0 bases and J by 0 bases, and 13 bases separated the two germline ends. This CDR3 comprises 17 residues. The V gene's germline CDR1 is SGHKS and CDR2 YYEKEE (reference sequence). DNA for the CDR3: TGTGCCAGCAGCTTGGCTGCAGGGACTCTAGCCAAAAACATTCAGTACTTC. It is translated as CASSLAAGTLAKNIQYF.

This sequence joins TRBV6-5 and TRBJ2-3, with 9 positions matching TRBD1. The CDR3 extends over 13 amino acids. CDR1 is MNHEY and CDR2 is SVGAGI in the germline V gene. Trimming at V came to 6 bases and at J to 9 bases, leaving 7 bases not matched to a gene. CDR3: CASSLQGAGTQYF. For the CDR3, the DNA is TGTGCCAGCAGCCTACAGGGGGCTGGGACGCAGTATTTT.

In the case of this clonotype: At one end the junction does not follow the germline gene, possibly because of a read error. The chain combines TRBV15 with TRBJ2-1; possibly TRBD1 for D (6 bases). Germline lookup yields CDR1 LNHNV and CDR2 YYDKDF (reference sequence). The CDR3 spans 15 residues. CDR3 DNA sequence: TGTGCCACCAGCAGAGTCCCACTCGACAGGAAGGAGCAGTTATTC. Its protein product is CATSRVPLDRKEQLF.

The chain has TRBV7-6 and TRBJ2-7; possible D gene TRBD2, 6 bases. The V and J ends lost 1 base and 3 bases respectively, with 10 bases between them. The CDR3 runs 14 residues. Germline lookup yields CDR1 SGHVS and CDR2 FNYEAQ. CDR3 bases: TGTGCCAGCAGCTTAGATCGAGCGGGCTACGAGCAGTACTTC. This sequence encodes CASSLDRAGYEQYF.

In DNA form, the CDR3 reads TGTGCCAGCTCACCACCGGCAGGGCAAGAGACCCAGTACTTC. Its translation is CASSPPAGQETQYF. This chain connects TRBV18 to TRBJ2-5; tentative D call: TRBD1 (5 bases). Between the trimmed V and J ends, which lost 0 bases and 2 bases, there was a span of 7 bases. Germline CDR1 KGHSH, CDR2 LQKENI. This CDR3 comprises 14 residues.

On this clonotype: A clone one base away is much larger, so this may be a read error. V gene TRBV7-2 combines with J gene TRBJ2-7; 7 positions agree with TRBD2. CDR3 length: 16 amino acids. Germline trimming cut 1 base from V and 0 bases from J; bases unmatched to any gene: 6. Germline V gene sequence: CDR1 SGHTA, CDR2 FQGNSA. This CDR3 is CASSLVGGRSSYEQYF. The CDR3 coding sequence is TGTGCCAGCAGCTTAGTGGGGGGGAGAAGCTCCTACGAGCAGTACTTC.

This clonotype was recorded a few times. This chain joins TRBV20-1 and TRBJ1-2; D gene unclear. The CDR3 is 10 residues long. Germline CDR1 DFQATT, CDR2 SNEGSKA (reference sequence). V shed 6 bases and J shed 7 bases, with 9 bases lying between them. The CDR3 nucleotides read TGCAGTGCAAAACTGGTTGGCTACACCTTC. It yields the protein CSAKLVGYTF.